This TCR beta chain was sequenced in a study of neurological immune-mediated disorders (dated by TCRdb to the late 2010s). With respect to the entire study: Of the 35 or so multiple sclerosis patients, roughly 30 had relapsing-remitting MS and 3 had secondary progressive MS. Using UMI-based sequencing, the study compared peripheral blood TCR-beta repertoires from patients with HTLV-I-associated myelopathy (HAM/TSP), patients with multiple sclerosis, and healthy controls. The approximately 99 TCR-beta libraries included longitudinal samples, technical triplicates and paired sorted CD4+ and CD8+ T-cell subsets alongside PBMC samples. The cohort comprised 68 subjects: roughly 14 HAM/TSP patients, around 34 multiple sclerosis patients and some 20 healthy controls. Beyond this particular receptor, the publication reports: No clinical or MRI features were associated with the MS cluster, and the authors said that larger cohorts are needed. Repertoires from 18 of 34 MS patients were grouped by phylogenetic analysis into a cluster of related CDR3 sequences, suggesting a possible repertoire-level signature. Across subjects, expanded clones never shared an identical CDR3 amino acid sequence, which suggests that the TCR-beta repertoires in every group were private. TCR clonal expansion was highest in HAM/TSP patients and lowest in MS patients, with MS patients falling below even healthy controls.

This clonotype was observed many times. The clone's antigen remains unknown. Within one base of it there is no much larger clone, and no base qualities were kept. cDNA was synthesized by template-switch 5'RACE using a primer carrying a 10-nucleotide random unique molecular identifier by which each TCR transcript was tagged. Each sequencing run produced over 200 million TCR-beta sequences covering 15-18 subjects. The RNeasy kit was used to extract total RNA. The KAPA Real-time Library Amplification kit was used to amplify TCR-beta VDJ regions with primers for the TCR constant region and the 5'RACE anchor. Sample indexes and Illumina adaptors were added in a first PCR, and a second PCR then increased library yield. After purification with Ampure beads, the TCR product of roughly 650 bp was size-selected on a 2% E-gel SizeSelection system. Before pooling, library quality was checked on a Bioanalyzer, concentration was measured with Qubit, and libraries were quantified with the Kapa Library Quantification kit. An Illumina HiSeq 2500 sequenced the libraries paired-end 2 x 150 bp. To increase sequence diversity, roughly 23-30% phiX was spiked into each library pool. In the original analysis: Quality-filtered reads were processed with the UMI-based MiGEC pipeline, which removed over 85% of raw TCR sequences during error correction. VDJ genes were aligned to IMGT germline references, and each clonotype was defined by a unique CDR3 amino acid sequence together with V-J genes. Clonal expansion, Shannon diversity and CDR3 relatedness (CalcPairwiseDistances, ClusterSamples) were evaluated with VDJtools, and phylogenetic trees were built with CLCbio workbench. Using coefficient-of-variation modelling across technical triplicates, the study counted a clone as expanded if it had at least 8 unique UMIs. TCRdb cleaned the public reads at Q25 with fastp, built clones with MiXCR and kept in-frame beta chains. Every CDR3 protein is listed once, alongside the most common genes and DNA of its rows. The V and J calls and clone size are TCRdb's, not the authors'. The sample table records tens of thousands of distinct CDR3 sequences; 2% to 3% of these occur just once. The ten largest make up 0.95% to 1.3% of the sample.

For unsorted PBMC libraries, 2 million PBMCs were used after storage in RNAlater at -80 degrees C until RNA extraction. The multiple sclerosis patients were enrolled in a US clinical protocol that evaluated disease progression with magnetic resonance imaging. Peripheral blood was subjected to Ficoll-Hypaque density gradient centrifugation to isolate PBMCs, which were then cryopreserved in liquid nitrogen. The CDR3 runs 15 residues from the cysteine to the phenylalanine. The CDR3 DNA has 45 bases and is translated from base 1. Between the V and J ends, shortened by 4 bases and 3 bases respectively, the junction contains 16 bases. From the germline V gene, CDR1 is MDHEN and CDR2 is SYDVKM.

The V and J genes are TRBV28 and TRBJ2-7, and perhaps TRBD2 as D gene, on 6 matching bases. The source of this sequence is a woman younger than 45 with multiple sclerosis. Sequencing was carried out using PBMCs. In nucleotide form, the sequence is TGTGCCAGCAGTTCCGCCGGGACTTCTGTCTACGAGCAGTACTTC. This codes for CASSSAGTSVYEQYF.